Listed here are 3 T cell receptor beta chains from one sample, sequenced in a study of T cells after posttransplantation cyclophosphamide. The naive gate required viable CD3+CD4+ or CD3+CD8+ cells with CCR7+CD45RA+CD45RO-CD95-CD27+CD28+ phenotype. The table came from immunoSEQ multiplex PCR; TCRdb's copy has only in-frame clones and leaves some out. The sample contains approximately 23,000 clones, less than 98% of which appear only once. The sequencing sample was made of naive CD4+ T cells sorted from PBMCs. These receptor sequences come from a man over 45 in good health, CMV-negative, and a related stem cell transplant donor.

The chain combines TRBV14 with TRBJ2-1; TRBD2 matches 9 bases. V lost 4 bases to trimming and J lost 7 bases; unmatched junction nucleotides: 11. The CDR3 has 16 residues. Germline CDR1 reads SGHDN; CDR2 reads FVKESK. CDR3 in amino acids: CASSPPPAAGGNEQFF. The CDR3, as DNA: TGTGCCAGCAGCCCACCCCCAGCGGCGGGGGGGAATGAGCAGTTCTTC.

The chain employs TRBV2 and TRBJ1-2; D call uncertain. Germline values: CDR1 SNHLY, CDR2 FYNNEI. Deletions cut 5 bases from V and 2 bases from J, with 15 bases between. The CDR3 totals 15 residues. CDR3 sequence (DNA): TGTGCCAGCAGTCTTCGACCGCAGGAAAACTATGGCTACACCTTC. Protein sequence: CASSLRPQENYGYTF. Filled out from reference TRBV2 and TRBJ1-2, the complete variable domain reads EPEVTQTPSHQVTQMGQEVILRCVPISNHLYFYWYRQILGQKVEFLVSFYNNEISEKSEIFDDQFSVERPDGSNFTLKIRSTKLEDSAMYFCASSLRPQENYGYTFGSGTRLTVV.

The chain uses TRBV9 and TRBJ1-2; TRBD1 aligns across 8 bases. The CDR3 runs 14 residues. V trimming: 4 bases; J trimming: 7 bases; junction bases outside the gene matches: 9. Germline V lookup: CDR1 SGDLS, CDR2 YYNGEE. The CDR3 spells CASSPRTGKSGYTF. The CDR3 DNA reads as TGTGCCAGCAGCCCCCGGACAGGGAAGTCTGGCTACACCTTC.